This entry is about one T cell receptor beta chain. Its antigen is unknown. This sample also contains other DNA sequences that code for the same CDR3. The V end was cut by 3 bases, the J end by 5 bases, with 13 bases between. This CDR3 is built from 14 residues. Germline V gene data show CDR1 as LNHDA and CDR2 as SQIVND (reference sequence). The PCR had 60 Vbeta and 13 Jbeta primers. Assay: immunoSEQ multiplex PCR; the TCRdb copy retains only in-frame clones and omits some. The listing contains 65,000 to 95,000 clones. The data were obtained in a study of cytomegalovirus exposure and HLA in healthy donors. Study as a whole: There were approximately 80 million unique TCRs (from HLA-typed donors) in an early data release.

General study findings and limits: An ancestry cluster, one associated with Asian ancestry, reportedly showed fewer N-insertions than the approximately 670-donor mean in a later analysis.

This clonotype originated in a female donor in good health and CMV-seropositive. Input material: PBMCs. This chain uses TRBV19 with TRBJ2-5; no firm D call. CDR3 coding DNA: TGTGCCAGTAGTATCGATATTCAGTCGGAGACCCAGTACTTC. Protein: CASSIDIQSETQYF.